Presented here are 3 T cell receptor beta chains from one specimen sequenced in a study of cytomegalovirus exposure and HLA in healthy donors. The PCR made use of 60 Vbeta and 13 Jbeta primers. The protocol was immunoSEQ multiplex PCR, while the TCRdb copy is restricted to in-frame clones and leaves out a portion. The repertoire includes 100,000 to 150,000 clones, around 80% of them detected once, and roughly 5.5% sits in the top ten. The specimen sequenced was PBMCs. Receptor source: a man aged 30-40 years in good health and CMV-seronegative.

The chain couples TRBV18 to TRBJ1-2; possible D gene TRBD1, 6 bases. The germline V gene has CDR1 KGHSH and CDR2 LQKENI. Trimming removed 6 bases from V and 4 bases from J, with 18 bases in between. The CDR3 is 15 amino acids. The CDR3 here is CASSAEGGRIYGYTF. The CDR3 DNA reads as TGTGCCAGCTCGGCCGAGGGGGGGCGCATCTATGGCTACACCTTC.

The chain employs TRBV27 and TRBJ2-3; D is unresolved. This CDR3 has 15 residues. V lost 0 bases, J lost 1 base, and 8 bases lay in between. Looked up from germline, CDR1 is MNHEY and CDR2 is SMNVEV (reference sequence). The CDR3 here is CASSLSGHGTDTQYF. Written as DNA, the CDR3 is TGTGCCAGCAGTTTATCTGGGCATGGCACAGATACGCAGTATTTT.

The CDR3 DNA reads TGTGCCAGCAGTGACCCAGGGCCCCAAGAGACCCAGTACTTC. Translated, it gives CASSDPGPQETQYF. The V and J genes are TRBV25-1 and TRBJ2-5, with D possibly matching TRBD1 (5 bases). The ends were cut back, 3 bases at V and 1 base at J, with 9 bases in the middle. The germline V gene has CDR1 MGHDK and CDR2 SYGVNS. CDR3 length: 14 amino acids.